These 19 T cell receptor beta chains came from one sample sequenced in a study of PD-L1 blockade in urothelial cancer. The time point: peripheral blood 6 weeks after treatment start. Some clones are missing from TCRdb's copy, which holds only in-frame ones; the method was immunoSEQ multiplex PCR. The table includes fewer than 25,000 clones, approximately 80% detected once. This sample comprised PBMCs, obtained around atezolizumab (anti-PD-L1) treatment. These receptors were collected from a man aged 50-59 years with urothelial cancer.

V usage is TRBV10-1 and J usage is TRBJ2-7, with D possibly matching TRBD2 (6 bases). The length of the CDR3 is 15 residues. The V gene's germline CDR1 is WNHNN and CDR2 SYGVQD (reference sequence). The germline V and J ends were trimmed by 2 bases and 6 bases, with 17 bases remaining between them. The CDR3 DNA is TGCGCCAGCAGTGAGCAGCGGGTCCCTTACGGCGAGCAGTACTTC. It encodes CASSEQRVPYGEQYF.

V gene TRBV7-9 combines with J gene TRBJ2-7; TRBD1 aligns across 9 bases. The CDR3 is 14 residues long. V dropped 3 bases and J dropped 5; count of bases not matched to a gene: 5. Germline V CDR1 and CDR2: SEHNR, FQNEAQ (reference sequence). CDR3 sequence: CASSLGQGFDEQYF. Here the CDR3 DNA reads TGTGCCAGCAGCTTGGGACAGGGTTTCGACGAGCAGTACTTC.

The rearrangement joins TRBV19 to TRBJ2-3; 13 nucleotides align to TRBD2. Germline values: CDR1 LNHDA, CDR2 SQIVND (reference sequence). CDR3 length equals 15 residues. The ends lost 6 bases at V and 2 bases at J; junction bases unmatched: 2. CDR3 DNA: TGTGCCAGTAGGGGACTAGCGGGGATCACAGATACGCAGTATTTT. Amino acid sequence: CASRGLAGITDTQYF.

There are a few counts of this clone. The chain joins TRBV27 to TRBJ2-3; TRBD2 matches at 9 bases. Germline trimming cut 7 bases from V and 1 base from J; bases unmatched to any gene: 6. CDR3 size: 15 residues. The germline V gene has CDR1 MNHEY and CDR2 SMNVEV (reference sequence). Here the CDR3 reads CASTRRLAGTDTQYF. In DNA, the CDR3 is TGTGCCAGCACCCGAAGACTAGCGGGCACAGATACGCAGTATTTT.

The V call is TRBV19, the J call TRBJ2-7, with D tentatively TRBD1 (6 bases). The V end lost 2 bases, the J end lost 2 bases, and 7 bases lay between the germline ends. Germline CDR1 and CDR2: LNHDA and SQIVND (reference sequence). The CDR3 sequence is 13 residues long. CDR3 loop: CASSITGTYEQYF. The CDR3, as DNA: TGTGCCAGTAGTATAACAGGGACCTACGAGCAGTACTTC.

This clone was found once. The chain joins TRBV10-2 to TRBJ2-3, with D perhaps TRBD2 (7 bases). The CDR3 is 12 amino acids. Looked up from germline, CDR1 is WSHSY and CDR2 is SAAADI. V was trimmed by 8 bases and J by 2 bases, leaving 8 bases between them. The CDR3 reads CASGGATDTQYF. DNA for the CDR3: TGCGCCAGCGGGGGGGCCACAGATACGCAGTATTTT.

The V and J genes are TRBV4-2 and TRBJ2-3; 8 positions match TRBD2. V trimming: 4 bases; J trimming: 0 bases; junction bases outside the gene matches: 9. Germline V gives CDR1 LGHNA, CDR2 YNFKEQ. The CDR3 has 17 residues. The CDR3 sequence is CASSPLPRGGSTDTQYF. For the CDR3, the DNA is TGTGCCAGCAGCCCCCTTCCCCGGGGGGGGAGCACAGATACGCAGTATTTT.

The chain is built from TRBV27 and TRBJ1-4; TRBD1 might be the D (5 bases). The CDR3 is made up of 17 amino acids. Germline CDR1 and CDR2: MNHEY and SMNVEV (reference sequence). V dropped 3 bases and J dropped 8 bases, with 22 bases sitting between them. The CDR3 spells CASSFFGASGVGEKLFF. The CDR3 DNA reads as TGTGCCAGCAGTTTCTTTGGGGCCTCGGGGGTAGGAGAAAAACTGTTTTTT.

The chain has TRBV11-1 and TRBJ2-1, with a possible D match to TRBD1 (6 bases). V lost 5 bases and J 4 bases, leaving 15 bases between the germline ends. Germline V gene data show CDR1 as SGHAT and CDR2 as FQDESV (reference sequence). The CDR3 totals 15 residues. CDR3 nucleotide sequence: TGTGCCAGCAGCCCTACGCGGACAGTGTACAATGAGCAGTTCTTC. It is translated as CASSPTRTVYNEQFF.

This clone has more than one count but fewer than ten. This chain uses TRBV6-5 with TRBJ2-1, with 16 bases matching TRBD2. Germline lookup yields CDR1 MNHEY and CDR2 SVGAGI. CDR3 length: 15 residues. CDR3 nucleotides: TGTGCGTCAGGAGGGACTAGCGGGGGGGCGAATGAGCAGTTCTTC. Amino acids: CASGGTSGGANEQFF.

This rearrangement joins TRBV25-1 to TRBJ1-1, with TRBD1 identical over 9 bases. The germline gives CDR1 MGHDK, CDR2 SYGVNS. V lost 5 bases, J lost 6 bases, and 10 bases stayed unmatched. The CDR3 totals 15 residues. CDR3 DNA sequence: TGTGCCAGCAGTACCGTAGGGACAGGGTCACCTGAAGCTTTCTTT. It yields the protein CASSTVGTGSPEAFF.

This clone was found a few times. The rearrangement joins TRBV30 to TRBJ1-2; tentatively, D is TRBD1 (6 bases). The V gene's germline CDR1 is GTSNPN and CDR2 SVGIG (reference sequence). V lost 2 bases, J lost 5 bases, and 15 bases lay in between. The CDR3 has 14 residues. The CDR3 DNA is TGTGCCTGGAGTCCACAGGGTAGGGTTTATGGCTACACCTTC. The encoded protein is CAWSPQGRVYGYTF.

This chain joins TRBV7-9 and TRBJ2-7; TRBD2 matches at 12 bases. After removal of 4 bases from V and 2 bases from J, the junction contained 9 bases not matched to a gene. Germline V gene lookup returns CDR1 SEHNR and CDR2 FQNEAQ (reference sequence). The CDR3 runs to 17 residues. CDR3 sequence reads: CASSSSSGRAGTYEQYF. CDR3 coding DNA: TGTGCCAGCAGCTCCTCTAGCGGGAGGGCCGGGACCTACGAGCAGTACTTC.

This clone was counted once. J is TRBJ2-7 and V is TRBV5-6, with TRBD1 matching over 9 bases. From germline, CDR1 is SGHDT and CDR2 YYEEEE. The CDR3 is 14 residues long. The V and J ends lost 5 bases and 0 bases, in that order; junction bases with no gene match: 3. The CDR3: CASRATGGSYEQYV. The DNA for the CDR3 is TGTGCCAGCAGGGCGACAGGGGGCTCCTACGAGCAGTACGTC.

The chain recombines TRBV5-1 with TRBJ2-5; possible D gene TRBD2, 6 bases. The germline V gene has CDR1 SGHRS and CDR2 YFSETQ. Trimming stripped 0 bases from V and 2 bases from J, with 8 bases between. The CDR3 has 14 residues. CDR3 bases: TGCGCCAGCAGCTTGGCCCGGGGGCAAGAGACCCAGTACTTC. Translated: CASSLARGQETQYF.

J is TRBJ1-5 and V is TRBV27; D possibly corresponds to TRBD1 (5 bases). Between the trimmed V and J ends, which lost 3 bases and 4 bases, there was a span of 10 bases. The CDR3 length is 14 residues. Germline V lookup: CDR1 MNHEY, CDR2 SMNVEV (reference sequence). The CDR3 here is CASSLAGDNQPQHF. CDR3 in DNA: TGTGCCAGCAGTTTGGCGGGGGATAATCAGCCCCAGCATTTT.

The chain joins TRBV6-5 to TRBJ2-3, with D unclear. V was cut by 5 bases and J by 1 base, with 10 bases left in between. The CDR3 is made up of 14 amino acids. From germline, CDR1 is MNHEY and CDR2 SVGAGI. CDR3 sequence (DNA): TGTGCCAGCAGTATCTTCGGTGGCACAGATACGCAGTATTTT. This encodes CASSIFGGTDTQYF.

The chain joins TRBV30 to TRBJ2-1; 9 bases agree with TRBD2. Germline CDR1 is GTSNPN and CDR2 is SVGIG (reference sequence). This CDR3 is 17 amino acids long. With V trimmed by 0 bases and J by 1 base, 7 bases remained unmatched. The CDR3 coding sequence is TGTGCCTGGAGTGTGCTAGCGGGACCTCCATCCTACAATGAGCAGTTCTTC. Encoded protein: CAWSVLAGPPSYNEQFF.

The count of this clone is one. The chain is built from TRBV6-1 and TRBJ2-3; D unresolved. The CDR3 loop spans 14 amino acids. V lost 7 bases and J lost 1, with 12 bases in between. Germline assignment: CDR1 MNHNS and CDR2 SASEGT. The CDR3 region is CASTGSAGTDTQYF. The CDR3 region has the DNA TGTGCCAGCACTGGGTCGGCGGGCACAGATACGCAGTATTTT.